Presented here are 3 T cell receptor beta chains from one specimen sequenced in a study of control samples from healthy donors and cancer patients. Sequenced by immunoSEQ multiplex PCR; TCRdb stores in-frame clones only, minus some. The table shows roughly 180,000 clones, with roughly 93% occurring only once. The specimen sequenced was blood. The receptors originated from a woman in her fifties or sixties in good health.

The chain recombines TRBV11-2 with TRBJ1-2; D not certain. V dropped 0 bases and J dropped 5 bases, with 13 bases sitting between them. This CDR3 region has 15 residues. Germline V CDR1 and CDR2: SGHAT, FQNNGV. The DNA of the CDR3 is TGTGCCAGCAGCTTAGACCAGGCAGGAAGGTATGGCTACACCTTC. As protein: CASSLDQAGRYGYTF.

The V call is TRBV30, the J call TRBJ1-4; no reliable D call. Trimming removed 5 bases from V and 0 bases from J, with 22 bases in between. CDR1 is GTSNPN and CDR2 is SVGIG in the germline V gene (reference sequence). The CDR3 sequence is 18 residues long. CDR3 coding DNA: TGTGCCTGGGTCTACCCCAGAAGGGCCCCACCAACTAATGAAAAACTGTTTTTT. This gives the protein CAWVYPRRAPPTNEKLFF.

The CDR3 DNA follows: TGTGCCAGCAGTTTATCGGCAGGAACTGAAGCTTTCTTT. It encodes CASSLSAGTEAFF. The chain employs TRBV27 and TRBJ1-1; the D is unclear. Germline V gene sequence: CDR1 MNHEY, CDR2 SMNVEV (reference sequence). Trimming shortened V by 0 bases and J by 5 bases, and 7 bases separated the two germline ends. The CDR3 sequence is 13 residues long.